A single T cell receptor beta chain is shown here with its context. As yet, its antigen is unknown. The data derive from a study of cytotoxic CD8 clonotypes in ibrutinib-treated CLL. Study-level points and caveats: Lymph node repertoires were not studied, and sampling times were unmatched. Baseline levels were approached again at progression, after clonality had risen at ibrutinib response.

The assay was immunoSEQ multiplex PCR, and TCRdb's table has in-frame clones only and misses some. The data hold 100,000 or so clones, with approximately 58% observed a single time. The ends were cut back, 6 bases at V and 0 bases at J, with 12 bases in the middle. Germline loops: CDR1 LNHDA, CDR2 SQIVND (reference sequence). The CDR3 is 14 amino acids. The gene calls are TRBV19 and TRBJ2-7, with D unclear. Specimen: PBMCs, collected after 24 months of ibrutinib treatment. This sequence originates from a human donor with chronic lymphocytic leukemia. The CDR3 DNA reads TGTGCCAGTAGGACCACAAAGAGCTCCTACGAGCAGTACTTC. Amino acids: CASRTTKSSYEQYF.